Included here is one TCR beta chain sequence, with context. In TCRdb, the 5' RACE reads were re-called with MiXCR into one record per CDR3 protein. This table holds 86,000 or so distinct CDR3 sequences, roughly 5.7% found once. This CDR3 comprises 14 residues. The germline gives CDR1 SGHAT, CDR2 FQNNGV. V lost 1 base and J 2 bases, leaving 7 bases between the germline ends. The data derive from a study of early T cells in non-severe SARS-CoV-2 infection. This receptor was identified in an adult who was a healthcare worker with PCR-confirmed SARS-CoV-2 infection or an uninfected control (not recorded which). Sequenced sample: whole blood. The rearrangement uses TRBV11-2 and TRBJ2-3; no clear D. The CDR3 spells CASSLVLHTDTQYF. In DNA, the CDR3 is TGTGCCAGCAGCTTAGTTCTTCACACAGATACGCAGTATTTT.